Listed below are T cell receptor beta chains from one sample, sequenced in a study of shared clonotypes between healthy human individuals. The table came from immunoSEQ multiplex PCR; TCRdb's copy has only in-frame clones and leaves some out. The table has 550,000 to 600,000 clones, about 98% seen once. Sequencing input: naive CD8+ T cells sorted from blood. These TCRs come from a man younger than 45 in good health. Both conserved end residues are part of each CDR3. A D gene is named only where the DNA matches it firmly. Clone size appears in some rows only: once, few, many, or a class for an expanded clone.

j_call | d_call | clone_size | v_call | cdr3_nt | cdr3_aa
TRBJ2-7 | . | once | TRBV11-2 | TGTGCCAGCAGCTTAGTGAGGTGGGGGGTCTACGAGCAGTACTTC | CASSLVRWGVYEQYF
TRBJ2-7 | . | . | TRBV2 | TGTGCCAGCAGTGAAGGGACTTCCTACGAGCAGTACTTC | CASSEGTSYEQYF
TRBJ2-3 | TRBD2 | . | TRBV27 | TGTGCCAGCAGTTTAGGCGGGAGACGCACAGATACGCAGTATTTT | CASSLGGRRTDTQYF
TRBJ1-5 | . | . | TRBV15 | TGTGCCACCAGCAGTCCAGGGTATCAGCCCCAGCATTTT | CATSSPGYQPQHF
TRBJ2-4 | . | once | TRBV6-1 | TGTGCCAGCAGAAGACTACTAGCCAAAAACATTCAGTACTTC | CASRRLLAKNIQYF
TRBJ1-5 | TRBD1 | . | TRBV10-3 | TGTGCCATCAGCGATGACAGGGGAGGGCCTAGGAGCAATCAGCCCCAGCATTTT | CAISDDRGGPRSNQPQHF
TRBJ2-2 | TRBD2 | . | TRBV4-3 | TGCGCCAGCAGCCAAGATTGGAGCGGGAGGGCCTCCGGGGAGCTGTTTTTT | CASSQDWSGRASGELFF
TRBJ2-1 | . | . | TRBV12-5 | TGTGCTAGTGGTTTGGTAAAAGCTGGGGACAATGAGCAGTTCTTC | CASGLVKAGDNEQFF
TRBJ2-7 | . | . | TRBV7-6 | TGTGCCAGCAGCTTAGCGGGCAGAGCCTACGAGCAGTACTTC | CASSLAGRAYEQYF
TRBJ2-1 | TRBD2 | . | TRBV6-5 | TGTGCCAGCAGTTACCGGGGACTAGCGTACGATGAGCAGTTCTTC | CASSYRGLAYDEQFF
TRBJ2-1 | . | . | TRBV29-1 | TGCAGCGTTGGACCCGGCGATGAGCAGTTCTTC | CSVGPGDEQFF
TRBJ2-7 | TRBD2 | . | TRBV9 | TGTGCCAGCAGCCACCCGCTGGGTAGCGGGAGGGCGGTCTACGAGCAGTACTTC | CASSHPLGSGRAVYEQYF
TRBJ2-5 | . | . | TRBV2 | TGTGCCAGCGGGTTGGGGTACCAAGAGACCCAGTACTTC | CASGLGYQETQYF
TRBJ2-7 | . | . | TRBV15 | TGTGCCACCAGCAGAGAAGCTGGGAAAACCTCTTTAGAGCAGTACTTC | CATSREAGKTSLEQYF
TRBJ2-7 | . | . | TRBV27 | TGTGCCAGCAGTTTAGGAGACCCCTCGGACGAGCAGTACTTC | CASSLGDPSDEQYF
TRBJ2-7 | TRBD1 | . | TRBV5-6 | TGTGCCAGCAGCCGCTCGGACAGGCTCTACGAGCAGTACTTC | CASSRSDRLYEQYF
TRBJ1-1 | . | . | TRBV11-2 | TGTGCCAGCAGTGTTAGCCCGGGGGAAGACAGGAACACTGAAGCTTTCTTT | CASSVSPGEDRNTEAFF
TRBJ2-7 | . | . | TRBV4-1 | TGCGCCAGCAGCCTCGAACACCAGGGCTACGAGCAGTACTTC | CASSLEHQGYEQYF
TRBJ2-5 | . | . | TRBV5-6 | TGTGCCAGCAGCCGCAGGGCGCCCACTCGAAGGGGCCAAGAGACCCAGTACTTC | CASSRRAPTRRGQETQYF
TRBJ2-5 | . | . | TRBV14 | TGTGCCAGCAGCCAAGATTTCGCAGGGATGGAGACCCAGTACTTC | CASSQDFAGMETQYF
TRBJ2-1 | TRBD1 | . | TRBV11-2 | TGTGCCAGCAGCCCCGGGACAGGGGGCTTCAATGAGCAGTTCTTC | CASSPGTGGFNEQFF
TRBJ2-1 | TRBD1 | . | TRBV27 | TGTGCCAGCAGTTTCCTCGGGACAGGAGCCTACAATGAGCAGTTCTTC | CASSFLGTGAYNEQFF
TRBJ2-3 | TRBD2 | . | TRBV11-2 | TGTGCCAGCAGCTTGCGACTAGCGACTAGCACAGATACGCAGTATTTT | CASSLRLATSTDTQYF
TRBJ2-1 | TRBD2 | . | TRBV13 | TGTGCCAGCAGCTCCATAGCGGGCCGCAGCCATGAGCAGTTCTTC | CASSSIAGRSHEQFF
TRBJ2-2 | . | . | TRBV9 | TGTGCCAGCAGCGTCTTAGCGAGCGGGGAGCTGTTTTTT | CASSVLASGELFF
TRBJ1-2 | . | . | TRBV6-1 | TGTGCCAGCAGTGAAATCCAGGCCTCGAGGTATGGCTACACCTTC | CASSEIQASRYGYTF
TRBJ1-2 | . | . | TRBV13 | TGTGCCAGCAGCTTAGGGAGGGGGATTGGGCAGGCTAACTATGGCTACACCTTC | CASSLGRGIGQANYGYTF
TRBJ2-2 | TRBD1 | . | TRBV5-1 | TGCGCCAGCAGCTTGGGGACAGGGCTTGGCGGGGAGCTGTTTTTT | CASSLGTGLGGELFF
TRBJ2-5 | . | . | TRBV5-1 | TGCGCCAGCAGCTTGGGACAGGAACAAGAGACCCAGTACTTC | CASSLGQEQETQYF
TRBJ2-7 | TRBD1 | . | TRBV19 | TGTGCCAGTAGCTGGAGACAGGGACCCTACGAGCAGTACTTC | CASSWRQGPYEQYF
TRBJ1-2 | . | . | TRBV11-2 | TGTGCCAGCAGAGTTCACCCAGCTAACTATGGCTACACCTTC | CASRVHPANYGYTF
TRBJ2-7 | . | once | TRBV7-9 | TGTGCCAGCAGCCAGGGGGTTTTAGGAGCGGGCAACTCCTACGAGCAGTACTTC | CASSQGVLGAGNSYEQYF
TRBJ2-1 | . | . | TRBV15 | TGTGCCACCAGCTCCCCTCCTAGCAATGAGCAGTTCTTC | CATSSPPSNEQFF
TRBJ2-1 | . | once | TRBV29-1 | TGCAGCGTGGAATTTTGGCGGGGAGGCTCCTACAATGAGCAGTTCTTC | CSVEFWRGGSYNEQFF
TRBJ2-7 | TRBD1 | . | TRBV19 | TGTGCCAGTAGTATTCGACAGGGGGCCTACGAGCAGTACTTC | CASSIRQGAYEQYF
TRBJ2-2 | TRBD2 | . | TRBV29-1 | TGCAGCGTTGAGGCGGAGCGGGAGGGCCGTGACGGGGAGCTGTTTTTT | CSVEAEREGRDGELFF
TRBJ2-7 | TRBD2 | . | TRBV27 | TGTGCCAGCAGTTCATCCACTAGCGGGGCAAGGGACGAGCAGTACTTC | CASSSSTSGARDEQYF
TRBJ2-3 | . | . | TRBV7-6 | TGTGCCAGCAGCTTAGCGCCGGACTTCTCTAGCACAGATACGCAGTATTTT | CASSLAPDFSSTDTQYF
TRBJ2-5 | . | . | TRBV14 | TGTGCCAGCAGCCAAGATCTAAGACATCAAGAGACCCAGTACTTC | CASSQDLRHQETQYF
TRBJ1-2 | TRBD1 | . | TRBV6-1 | TGTGCCAGCAGTGAAGTTCCCCGGGACAGCTATGGCTACACCTTC | CASSEVPRDSYGYTF
TRBJ2-7 | TRBD1 | . | TRBV27 | TGTGCCAGCAGTTACGGGGGACAGGGAGGCACAAGGGAGCAGTACTTC | CASSYGGQGGTREQYF
TRBJ1-1 | . | . | TRBV30 | TGTGCCTGGAGTGTTGGGATAGGGAACACTGAAGCTTTCTTT | CAWSVGIGNTEAFF
TRBJ2-3 | . | . | TRBV10-3 | TGTGCCATCAGTGGCGGGGAAAGCACAGATACGCAGTATTTT | CAISGGESTDTQYF
TRBJ2-7 | TRBD1 | . | TRBV13 | TGTGCCAGCAGCTCGATGGGGACAGGGGGGAACTACGAGCAGTACTTC | CASSSMGTGGNYEQYF